The next 11 T cell receptor beta chains were all read from a single sample in a study of blood T cell repertoires in COVID-19. Measured with immunoSEQ multiplex PCR; TCRdb has only the in-frame clones, and not every one. There are approximately 300,000 clones in the sample; about 90% occur only once, and about 6% lies in the top ten. Sequenced material: peripheral blood. Every receptor here comes from a man between 18 and 29 years old who had recovered from COVID-19.

Notes on this clone: The sample has other DNA sequences that encode this CDR3 too. The rearrangement joins TRBV5-4 to TRBJ2-7, with 8 nucleotides matching TRBD2. Germline CDR1 reads SGHNT; CDR2 reads YYREEE (reference sequence). V was pared by 3 bases and J by 3 bases, with 5 bases of the junction left unmatched. The CDR3 length is 14 residues. In nucleotides, the CDR3 is TGTGCCAGCAGCTCTGGAACTAGCGGCTACGAGCAGTACTTC. It translates to CASSSGTSGYEQYF.

The CDR3 DNA reads TGTGCCAGCAGCTTCGGCGGGAGTACGTCTCATGAGCAGTTCTTC. It is translated as CASSFGGSTSHEQFF. The rearrangement joins TRBV7-3 to TRBJ2-1; 7 bases fit TRBD2. CDR1 is SGHTA and CDR2 is FQGTGA in the germline V gene. The CDR3 contains 15 residues. The junction had 10 bases not matched to a gene; V was cut back by 3 bases and J by 8 bases.

This chain joins TRBV4-3 and TRBJ1-6; TRBD1 is a possible D gene (5 bases). Trimming cost V 0 bases and J 7 bases, with 10 bases left between them. Germline lookup yields CDR1 LGHNA and CDR2 YSLEER. The CDR3 spans 15 residues. Here the CDR3 DNA reads TGCGCCAGCAGCCAAGATCGTGGGGGGAATTCACCCCTCCACTTT. It yields the protein CASSQDRGGNSPLHF.

This rearrangement joins TRBV19 to TRBJ1-2, with D tentatively TRBD1 (6 bases). Trimming left V 3 bases short and J 4 bases short, with 15 bases between. The germline CDR1 and CDR2 sequences are LNHDA and SQIVND (reference sequence). The CDR3 consists of 15 residues. The CDR3 coding sequence is TGTGCCAGTAGTATGGAGGACAGTAGCTCCTATGGCTACACCTTC. Its protein is CASSMEDSSSYGYTF.

This rearrangement joins TRBV7-8 to TRBJ1-1, with 7 bases matching TRBD1. Germline loops: CDR1 SGHVS, CDR2 FQNEAQ. The CDR3 covers 13 residues. V was pared by 2 bases and J by 8 bases, with 5 bases of the junction left unmatched. CDR3 sequence reads: CASSLRGPREAFF. Here the CDR3 DNA reads TGTGCCAGCAGCTTAAGGGGGCCCCGGGAAGCTTTCTTT.

This clone was detected once. The gene calls are TRBV6-5 and TRBJ2-7; TRBD1 is a possible D gene (6 bases). Germline assignment: CDR1 MNHEY and CDR2 SVGAGI. The CDR3 extends over 14 amino acids. The V gene lost 0 bases and the J gene lost 3 bases, with 9 bases spanning the gap. The CDR3 region has the DNA TGTGCCAGCAGTTACTCGGACAGACTCTACGAGCAGTACTTC. Amino acid sequence: CASSYSDRLYEQYF.

V and J are TRBV5-6 and TRBJ2-7; no clear D. The germline gives CDR1 SGHDT, CDR2 YYEEEE. The CDR3 runs 14 residues. V was pared by 0 bases and J by 6 bases, with 13 bases between. CDR3 protein: CASSLGGNSAEQYF. In nucleotides, the CDR3 is TGTGCCAGCAGCTTGGGCGGAAACTCGGCCGAGCAGTACTTC.

The chain couples TRBV30 to TRBJ2-1, with a weak D call TRBD2 (6 bases). Germline V lookup: CDR1 GTSNPN, CDR2 SVGIG (reference sequence). The V end was cut by 4 bases, the J end by 8 bases, with 21 bases between. CDR3 length: 15 amino acids. The CDR3 loop reads CAWNMNSAWRDEQFF. Written as DNA, the CDR3 is TGTGCCTGGAACATGAATAGTGCCTGGAGGGATGAGCAGTTCTTC.

In its sample, this clone was seen once. This chain links TRBV19 with TRBJ2-7; D not certain. The CDR3 spans 12 residues. Germline V gene lookup returns CDR1 LNHDA and CDR2 SQIVND (reference sequence). V was shortened by 3 bases and J by 3 bases, with 6 bases between the two germline ends. The chain's CDR3 is CASSIPGYEQYF. The CDR3 DNA sequence: TGTGCCAGTAGTATCCCCGGCTACGAGCAGTACTTC.

V usage is TRBV6-5 and J usage is TRBJ2-5; D is unresolved. V was clipped by 0 bases and J by 0 bases, with 8 bases between them. This CDR3 has 15 residues. Germline lookup yields CDR1 MNHEY and CDR2 SVGAGI. DNA for the CDR3: TGTGCCAGCAGTTACTCCTACGGGTACCAAGAGACCCAGTACTTC. Translated, it gives CASSYSYGYQETQYF.

The chain is built from TRBV27 and TRBJ1-3, with 8 nucleotides matching TRBD1. The CDR3 has 15 residues. Trimming at V came to 5 bases and at J to 3 bases, leaving 6 bases not matched to a gene. Per the germline V gene, CDR1 is MNHEY and CDR2 is SMNVEV (reference sequence). The CDR3 DNA sequence: TGTGCCAGCAGTCCGGCAGGGGGCATTGGAAACACCATATATTTT. Encoded protein: CASSPAGGIGNTIYF.